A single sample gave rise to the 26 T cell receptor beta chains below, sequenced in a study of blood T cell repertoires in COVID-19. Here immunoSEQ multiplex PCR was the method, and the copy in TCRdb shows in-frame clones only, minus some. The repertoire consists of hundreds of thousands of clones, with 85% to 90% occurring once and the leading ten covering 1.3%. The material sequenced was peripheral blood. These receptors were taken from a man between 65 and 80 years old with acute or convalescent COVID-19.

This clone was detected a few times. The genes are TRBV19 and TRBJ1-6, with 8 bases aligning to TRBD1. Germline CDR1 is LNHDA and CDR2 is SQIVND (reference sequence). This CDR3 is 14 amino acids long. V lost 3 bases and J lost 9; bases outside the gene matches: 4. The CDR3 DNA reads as TGTGCCAGTAGTATGAGGGACAGGACTTCACCCCTCCACTTT. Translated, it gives CASSMRDRTSPLHF.

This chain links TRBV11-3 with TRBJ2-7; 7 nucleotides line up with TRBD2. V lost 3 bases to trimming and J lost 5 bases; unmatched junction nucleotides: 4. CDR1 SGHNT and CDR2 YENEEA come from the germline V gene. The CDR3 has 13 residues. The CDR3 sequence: CASSFNRGDEQYF. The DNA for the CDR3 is TGTGCCAGCAGCTTTAATCGGGGGGACGAGCAGTACTTC.

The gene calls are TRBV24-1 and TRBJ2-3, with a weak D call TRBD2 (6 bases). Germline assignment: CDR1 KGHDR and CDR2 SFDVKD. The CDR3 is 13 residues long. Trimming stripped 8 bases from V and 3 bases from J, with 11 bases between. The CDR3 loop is CATISGGTDTQYF. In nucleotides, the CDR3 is TGTGCCACCATTAGCGGCGGAACAGATACGCAGTATTTT.

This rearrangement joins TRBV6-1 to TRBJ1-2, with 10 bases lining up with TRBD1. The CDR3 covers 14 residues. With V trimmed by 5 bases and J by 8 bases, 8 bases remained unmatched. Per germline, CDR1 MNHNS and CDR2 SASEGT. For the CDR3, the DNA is TGTGCCAGCAGTAACCCGGGACAGGGGAGCGGCTACACCTTC. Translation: CASSNPGQGSGYTF.

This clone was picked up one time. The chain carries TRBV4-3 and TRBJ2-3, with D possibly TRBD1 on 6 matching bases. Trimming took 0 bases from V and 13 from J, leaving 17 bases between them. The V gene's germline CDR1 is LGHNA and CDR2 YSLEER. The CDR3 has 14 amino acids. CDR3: CASSQDLQGLRKYF. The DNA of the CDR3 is TGCGCCAGCAGCCAAGATTTACAGGGTCTTAGAAAGTATTTT.

CDR3 residues: CASSTRDSYGYTF. CDR3 nucleotide sequence: TGTGCCAGCAGCACCCGCGACAGTTATGGCTACACCTTC. V is TRBV6-6 and J is TRBJ1-2; TRBD1 might be the D (5 bases). The CDR3 sequence is 13 residues long. Per germline, CDR1 MNHNY and CDR2 SVGAGI (reference sequence). V was trimmed by 6 bases and J by 5 bases, leaving 13 bases between them.

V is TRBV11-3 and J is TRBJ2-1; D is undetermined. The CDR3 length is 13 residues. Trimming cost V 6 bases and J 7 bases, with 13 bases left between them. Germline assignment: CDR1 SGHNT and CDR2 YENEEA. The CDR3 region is CASRLNIENEQFF. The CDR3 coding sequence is TGTGCCAGCAGGCTCAACATTGAAAATGAGCAGTTCTTC.

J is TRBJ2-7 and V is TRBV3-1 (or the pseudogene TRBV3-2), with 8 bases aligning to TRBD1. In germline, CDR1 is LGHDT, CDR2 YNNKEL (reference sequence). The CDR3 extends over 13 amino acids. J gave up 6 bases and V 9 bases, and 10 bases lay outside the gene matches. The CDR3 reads CASNDRGNLEQYF. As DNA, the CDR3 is TGTGCCAGTAATGACAGGGGTAATCTCGAGCAGTACTTC.

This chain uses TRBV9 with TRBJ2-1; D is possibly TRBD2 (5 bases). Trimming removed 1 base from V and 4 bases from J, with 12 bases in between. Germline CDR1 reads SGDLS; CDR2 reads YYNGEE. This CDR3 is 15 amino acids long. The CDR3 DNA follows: TGTGCCAGCAGCGTATTAGAGGGCACATACAATGAGCAGTTCTTC. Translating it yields CASSVLEGTYNEQFF.

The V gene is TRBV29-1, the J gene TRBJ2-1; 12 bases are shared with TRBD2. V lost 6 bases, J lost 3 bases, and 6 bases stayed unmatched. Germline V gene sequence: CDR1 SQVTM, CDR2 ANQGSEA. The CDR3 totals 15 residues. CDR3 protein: CSVGLAGRHYNEQFF. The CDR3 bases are TGCAGCGTCGGACTAGCGGGGAGGCACTACAATGAGCAGTTCTTC.

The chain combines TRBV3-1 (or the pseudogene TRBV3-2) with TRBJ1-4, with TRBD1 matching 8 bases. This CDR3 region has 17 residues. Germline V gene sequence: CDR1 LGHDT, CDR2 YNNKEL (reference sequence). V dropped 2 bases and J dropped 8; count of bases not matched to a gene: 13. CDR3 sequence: CASSQNRGVVMKEKLFF. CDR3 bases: TGTGCCAGCAGCCAAAACAGGGGGGTGGTTATGAAGGAAAAACTGTTTTTT.

CDR3 bases: TGTGCCAGTAGTAGGGACAAGGGAACCTACGAGCAGTACTTC. It codes for CASSRDKGTYEQYF. The J gene is TRBJ2-7, the V gene TRBV19; D perhaps matches TRBD1 (6 bases). CDR3 size: 14 residues. Per the germline V gene, CDR1 is LNHDA and CDR2 is SQIVND (reference sequence). Between the trimmed V and J ends, which lost 4 bases and 2 bases, there was a span of 12 bases.

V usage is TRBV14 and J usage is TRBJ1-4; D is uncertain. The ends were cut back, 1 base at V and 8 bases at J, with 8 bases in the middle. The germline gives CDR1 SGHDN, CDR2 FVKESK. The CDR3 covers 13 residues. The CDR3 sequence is CASSQVAWEKLFF. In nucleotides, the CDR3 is TGTGCCAGCAGCCAAGTTGCGTGGGAAAAACTGTTTTTT.

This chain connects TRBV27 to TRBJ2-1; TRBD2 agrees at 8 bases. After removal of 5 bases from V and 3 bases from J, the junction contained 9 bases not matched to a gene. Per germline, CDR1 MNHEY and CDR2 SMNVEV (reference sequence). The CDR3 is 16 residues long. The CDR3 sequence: CASSRRAGVFYNEQFF. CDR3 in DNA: TGTGCCAGCAGTCGTCGAGCGGGAGTATTCTACAATGAGCAGTTCTTC.

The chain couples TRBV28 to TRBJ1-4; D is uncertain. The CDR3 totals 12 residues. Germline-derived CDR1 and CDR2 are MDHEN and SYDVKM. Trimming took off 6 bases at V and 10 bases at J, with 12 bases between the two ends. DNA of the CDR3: TGTGCCAGCAGCCAGATATCCATAAAACTGTTTTTT. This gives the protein CASSQISIKLFF. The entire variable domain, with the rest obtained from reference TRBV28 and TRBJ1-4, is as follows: DVKVTQSSRYLVKRTGEKVFLECVQDMDHENMFWYRQDPGLGLRLIYFSYDVKMKEKGDIPEGYSVSREKKERFSLILESASTNQTSMYLCASSQISIKLFFGSGTQLSVL.

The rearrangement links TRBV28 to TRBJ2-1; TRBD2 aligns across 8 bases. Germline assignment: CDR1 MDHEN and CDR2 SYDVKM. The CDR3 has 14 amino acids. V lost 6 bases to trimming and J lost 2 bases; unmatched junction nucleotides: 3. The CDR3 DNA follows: TGTGCCAGCAGCTTGGGACTAGCCTACAATGAGCAGTTCTTC. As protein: CASSLGLAYNEQFF.

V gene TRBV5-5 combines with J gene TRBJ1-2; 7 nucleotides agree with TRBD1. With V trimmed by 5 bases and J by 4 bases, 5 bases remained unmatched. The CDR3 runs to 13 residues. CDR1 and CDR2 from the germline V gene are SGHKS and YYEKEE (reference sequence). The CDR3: CASRRQGPYGYTF. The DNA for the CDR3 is TGTGCCAGCAGACGACAGGGACCCTATGGCTACACCTTC.

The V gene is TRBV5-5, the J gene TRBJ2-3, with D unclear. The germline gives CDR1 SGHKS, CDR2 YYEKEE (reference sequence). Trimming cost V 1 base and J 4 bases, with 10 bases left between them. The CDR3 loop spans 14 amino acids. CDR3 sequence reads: CASSLSHGSDTQYF. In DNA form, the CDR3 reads TGTGCCAGCAGCTTGAGTCACGGTTCAGATACGCAGTATTTT.

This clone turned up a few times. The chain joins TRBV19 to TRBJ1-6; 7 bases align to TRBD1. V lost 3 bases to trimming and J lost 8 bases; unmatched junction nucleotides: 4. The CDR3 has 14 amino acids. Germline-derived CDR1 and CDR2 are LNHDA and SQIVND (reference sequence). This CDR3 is CASSIRDRDSPLHF. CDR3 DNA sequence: TGTGCCAGTAGTATCCGGGACAGAGATTCACCCCTCCACTTT.

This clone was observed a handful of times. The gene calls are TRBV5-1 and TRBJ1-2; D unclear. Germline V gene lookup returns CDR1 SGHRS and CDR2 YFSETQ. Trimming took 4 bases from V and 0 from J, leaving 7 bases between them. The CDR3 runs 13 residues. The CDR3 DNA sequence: TGCGCCAGCAGCCCGGGAACTAACTATGGCTACACCTTC. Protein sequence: CASSPGTNYGYTF.

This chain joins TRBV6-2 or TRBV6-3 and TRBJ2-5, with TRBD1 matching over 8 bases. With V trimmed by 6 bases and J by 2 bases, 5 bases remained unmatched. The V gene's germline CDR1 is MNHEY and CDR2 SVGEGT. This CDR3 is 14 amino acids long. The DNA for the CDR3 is TGTGCCAGCAGCCTTTACAGGGGGCAAGAGACCCAGTACTTC. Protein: CASSLYRGQETQYF.

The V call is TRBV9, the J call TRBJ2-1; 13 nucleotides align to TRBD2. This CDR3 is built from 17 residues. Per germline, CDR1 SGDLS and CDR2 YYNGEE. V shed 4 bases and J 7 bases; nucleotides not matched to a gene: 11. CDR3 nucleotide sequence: TGTGCCAGCAGCTCCCGGACTAGCGGGAGAATGGGGAATGAGCAGTTCTTC. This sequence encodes CASSSRTSGRMGNEQFF.

The CDR3 nucleotides read TGTGCCAGCAGCCAAGGGCTGACAGCAAGTCAGCCCCAGCATTTT. Its translation: CASSQGLTASQPQHF. The rearrangement links TRBV4-2 to TRBJ1-5, with D maybe TRBD1 (5 bases). The CDR3 loop spans 15 amino acids. Germline-derived CDR1 and CDR2 are LGHNA and YNFKEQ. Trimming took off 1 base at V and 6 bases at J, with 13 bases between the two ends.

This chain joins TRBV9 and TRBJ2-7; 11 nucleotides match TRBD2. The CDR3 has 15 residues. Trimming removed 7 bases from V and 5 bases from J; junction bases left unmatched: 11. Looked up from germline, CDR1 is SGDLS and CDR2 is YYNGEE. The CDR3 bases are TGTGCCAGCGGGACGTTAGCGGGAGGGACCGACGAGCAGTACTTC. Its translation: CASGTLAGGTDEQYF. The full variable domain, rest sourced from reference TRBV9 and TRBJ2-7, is DSGVTQTPKHLITATGQRVTLRCSPRSGDLSVYWYQQSLDQGLQFLIQYYNGEERAKGNILERFSAQQFPDLHSELNLSSLELGDSALYFCASGTLAGGTDEQYFGPGTRLTVT.

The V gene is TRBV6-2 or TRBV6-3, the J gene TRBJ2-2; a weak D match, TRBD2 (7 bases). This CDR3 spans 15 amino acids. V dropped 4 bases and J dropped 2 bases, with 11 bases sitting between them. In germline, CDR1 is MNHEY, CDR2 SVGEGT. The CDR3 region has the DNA TGTGCCAGCAGTTCAGCGGGACACAACACCGGGGAGCTGTTTTTT. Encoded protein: CASSSAGHNTGELFF.

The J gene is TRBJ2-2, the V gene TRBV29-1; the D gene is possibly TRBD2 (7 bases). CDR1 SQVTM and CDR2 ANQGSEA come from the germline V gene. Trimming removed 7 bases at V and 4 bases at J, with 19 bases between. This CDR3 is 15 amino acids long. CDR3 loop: CSAKGGARGTGELFF. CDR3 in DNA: TGCAGCGCTAAGGGGGGGGCGCGGGGCACCGGGGAGCTGTTTTTT.